Here is one T cell receptor (beta chain) with its context. What it recognizes is unknown. The Oncomine TCR Beta short-read assay was applied to DNA of cultured CD4+ T cells. Researchers extracted genomic DNA from CD4+ T cells that had been cultured. TCRdb itself ran the PCR reads through MiXCR, one entry per CDR3 protein. The repertoire includes about 15,000 distinct CDR3 sequences, about 67% of them detected once, and approximately 18% sits in the top ten. Noted treatment: roughly 10-day PBMC culture with coronavirus spike peptide pools or control peptides (ViraFEST assay). This specimen comes from a study of vaccination and CD4 T cells after COVID-19. The V end was cut by 2 bases, the J end by 8 bases, with 18 bases between. The germline CDR1 and CDR2 sequences are MNHEY and SVGEGT. CDR3 length equals 15 residues.

The clonotype originates from a human donor who had recovered from COVID-19. The chain is built from TRBV6-2 or TRBV6-3 and TRBJ1-2; D remains ambiguous. The sample comprised CD4+ T cells from blood, cultured in vitro. The CDR3 loop is CASSYGLGGRLGYTF. CDR3 in DNA: TGTGCCAGCAGTTACGGTTTGGGAGGACGTCTCGGCTACACCTTC.